This T cell receptor (beta chain) is drawn from a study of blood T cells in healthy people across ages. Germline CDR1 DFQATT, CDR2 SNEGSKA (reference sequence). Trimming pared 1 base from V and 2 bases from J, leaving 14 bases between. The CDR3 covers 15 residues. Alongside a J-beta primer mix, a sample-barcoded 5' primer served in a second PCR lasting roughly 7 to 11 cycles. TCRdb called the 5' RACE reads again in MiXCR, with one record for every CDR3 protein. The data hold around 1,700,000 distinct CDR3 sequences, with under 30% observed a single time. In this sample, this clonotype turned up a few times.

The sequence derives from a woman in her thirties in good health. This chain uses TRBV20-1 with TRBJ2-5, with D tentatively TRBD2 (7 bases). Sequencing was carried out using blood. CDR3 amino acids: CSARVPGGRQETQYF. The CDR3 coding sequence is TGCAGTGCTAGAGTGCCGGGGGGCCGGCAAGAGACCCAGTACTTC.